This TCR beta chain came from a study of blood T cell repertoires in COVID-19. Source study methods: Researchers report that nucleated cell counts were estimated from reference gene primer amplification. Using immunoSEQ multiplex PCR, the repertoire was profiled, and TCRdb retains in-frame clones only, with some absent. V and J calls and clone size are copied from that table; D and trimming were computed from the DNA. This sample has approximately 270,000 clones, with approximately 84% found just once. CDR1 and CDR2 from the germline V gene are SGDLS and YYNGEE. This CDR3 region has 16 residues. Trimming removed 4 bases at V and 1 base at J, with 16 bases between. Those enrolled, adults aged roughly 18 to 95 years, came from roughly 22 US areas. Participant-given clinical history determined each cohort assignment.

Sequenced input: PBMCs or T cells enriched from blood (not recorded which). The receptor was derived from a man aged 40-55 years who had recovered from COVID-19. The chain couples TRBV9 to TRBJ2-3; D might be TRBD2 (6 bases). DNA of the CDR3: TGTGCCAGCAGCCGTAGTCCCAGCGGGCGCACAGATACGCAGTATTTT. Its protein is CASSRSPSGRTDTQYF.